This TCR beta chain is from a study of T cell responses to AZD1222 COVID-19 vaccine. Repertoires were generated with immunoSEQ multiplex PCR, while TCRdb's copy carries only in-frame clones and drops some. The table shows 84,000 or so clones, with 88% occurring only once. Germline CDR1 and CDR2: SGHAT and FQNNGV. This CDR3 has 15 amino acids. V was cut by 5 bases and J by 3 bases, with 13 bases left in between. This chain connects TRBV11-2 to TRBJ1-4; perhaps TRBD1 as D (5 bases). The specimen comprised peripheral blood, sampled on day 0 of MenACWY control vaccination. This clonotype was sampled from an adult in good health. For the CDR3, the DNA is TGTGCCAGCAGCCCCCAGGGCAACCCTAATGAAAAACTGTTTTTT. Protein: CASSPQGNPNEKLFF.